These T cell receptor beta chains were read from a single sample in a study of T cell repertoires in cytomegalovirus infection. Each CDR3 protein gets one entry after TCRdb re-called the reads with MiXCR. This table has some 350,000 distinct CDR3 sequences, about a third appearing once. These receptors' antigens are unknown. This sample comprised cultured PBMCs, obtained from culture after CMV antigen stimulation. All receptors come from a human donor in good health (CMV status not recorded). Some clones in this sample may be carry-over from other donors' samples. Both conserved end residues are part of each CDR3. D genes are given only for firm matches. Only part of the rows carry a size: once, few, many, or a class if the clone is expanded.

>TRBV4-3|TRBJ2-2|.|.
TGCGCCAGCAGCCAAGATAGAGTTCCCCCCGCGAACACCGGGGAGCTGTTTTTT
CASSQDRVPPANTGELFF
>TRBV7-9|TRBJ1-1|.|few
TGTGCCAGCAGCACCAGACACTATGGGCGGACTGAAGCTTTCTTT
CASSTRHYGRTEAFF
>TRBV29-1|TRBJ2-4|.|.
TGCAGCGTTGAACTGCAAAAGGGAAACATTCAGTACTTC
CSVELQKGNIQYF
>TRBV20-1|TRBJ2-3|.|once
TGCAGTGCTAGGGGGGGGGCCGATACGCAGTATTTT
CSARGGADTQYF
>TRBV7-2|TRBJ1-1|.|many
TGTGCCAGCAGCTTAGACGGCAGGGTGAACACTGAAGCTTTCTTT
CASSLDGRVNTEAFF
>TRBV7-2|TRBJ1-2|.|few
TGTGCCAGCAGCTCCGACCGGGACCCCCGAGGTGGCTACACCTTC
CASSSDRDPRGGYTF
>TRBV7-2|TRBJ2-4|.|many
TGTGCCAGCAGCTTAGGAGGAGCCAAAAACATTCAGTACTTC
CASSLGGAKNIQYF
>TRBV28|TRBJ1-5|TRBD1|.
TGTGCCAGCAGTTTCCGACAGGGATTAGGCAATCAGCCCCAGCATTTT
CASSFRQGLGNQPQHF
>TRBV28|TRBJ1-5|TRBD1|many
TGTGCCAGCAGGACAGGGGAATTGAGCAATCAGCCCCAGCATTTT
CASRTGELSNQPQHF
>TRBV11-1|TRBJ2-1|TRBD2|.
TGTGCCAGCAGCAGGACTAGCGGGAAGTACAATGAGCAGTTCTTC
CASSRTSGKYNEQFF
>TRBV12-3/TRBV12-4|TRBJ1-2|TRBD1|.
TGTGCCAGCAACCACGGGACAGGGAGCGATGGCTACACCTTC
CASNHGTGSDGYTF
>TRBV19|TRBJ1-2|.|.
TGTGCCAGTAGGAGGACAGTACTTGGCTACACCTTC
CASRRTVLGYTF
>TRBV2|TRBJ1-4|TRBD1|.
TGTGCCAGCAGTGAAGCTTCGACAGGGGGCGAACTGTTTTTT
CASSEASTGGELFF
>TRBV4-1|TRBJ2-5|.|.
TGCGCCAGCAGCCAAGGCCTGTCTGGGGTCCGAGAGACCCAGTACTTC
CASSQGLSGVRETQYF
>TRBV20-1|TRBJ2-1|TRBD2|.
TGCAGTGCTAGTCTAATCCTAGCGGGAGTGACGGGGAATGAGCAGTTCTTC
CSASLILAGVTGNEQFF
>TRBV5-5|TRBJ1-5|.|.
TGTGCCAGCAACCATACCCCAGGGCATGCTCAGCCCCAGCATTTT
CASNHTPGHAQPQHF
>TRBV11-2|TRBJ2-7|TRBD1|.
TGTGCCAGCAGCTTAGATGTACAGGGGGCCTACGAGCAGTACTTC
CASSLDVQGAYEQYF
>TRBV7-9|TRBJ2-5|.|.
TGTGCCAGCAGCTTAGTTTCCCCCAGGGAAGAGACCCAGTACTTC
CASSLVSPREETQYF
>TRBV29-1|TRBJ1-2|TRBD1|few
TGCAGCGCCTACGGGACAGTGTCACGGACTAACTATGGCTACACCTTC
CSAYGTVSRTNYGYTF
>TRBV7-2|TRBJ1-3|.|.
TGTGCCAGCAGCCGCGAGGGGGACGGAGCTGGCATATATTTT
CASSREGDGAGIYF
>TRBV7-8|TRBJ1-5|.|many
TGTGCCAGCAGCTTAGCCCCGAGGAGGGAGCCCCAGCATTTT
CASSLAPRREPQHF
>TRBV7-6|TRBJ2-5|TRBD2|.
TGTGCCAGCAGCTTACCCTCCGGGAGGGCCAACCAAGAGACCCAGTACTTC
CASSLPSGRANQETQYF
>TRBV7-9|TRBJ1-1|.|few
TGTGCCAGCAGCACCACAGGGTTTGTCACTGAAGCTTTCTTT
CASSTTGFVTEAFF
>TRBV19|TRBJ2-1|.|.
TGTGCCAGTAGCCTAACAGAGTCCTACAATGAGCAGTTCTTC
CASSLTESYNEQFF
>TRBV7-3|TRBJ2-1|.|.
TGTGCCAGCAGCCCCAACGTCGACAATGAGCAGTTCTTC
CASSPNVDNEQFF
>TRBV4-1|TRBJ2-2|.|.
TGCGCCAGCAGCCCCATGGGGAGCGTCGAAGCCGGGGAGCTGTTTTTT
CASSPMGSVEAGELFF
>TRBV7-2|TRBJ2-3|TRBD2|.
TGTGCCAGCAGCCGAAGCGGGGGACCCACAGATACGCAGTATTTT
CASSRSGGPTDTQYF
>TRBV27|TRBJ2-1|.|few
TGTGCCAGCTACGGAGGGCAGGGGTCCTACAATGAGCAGTTCTTC
CASYGGQGSYNEQFF
>TRBV7-2|TRBJ1-5|TRBD1|.
TGTGCCAGCAGCTCTGGACAGGGGCGATATAGCAATCAGCCCCAGCATTTT
CASSSGQGRYSNQPQHF
>TRBV20-1|TRBJ1-5|TRBD1|.
TGCAGTGCTAGAGATCCAGGGGGATATCAGCCCCAGCATTTT
CSARDPGGYQPQHF
>TRBV28|TRBJ2-1|.|few
TGTGCCAGCAGTTTACCAGGGTTGGCTCAAGATGAGCAGTTCTTC
CASSLPGLAQDEQFF
>TRBV7-3|TRBJ1-2|TRBD1|few
TGTGCCAGCAGCACCGGGACAGGGGGCGATGGCTACACCTTC
CASSTGTGGDGYTF
>TRBV6-1|TRBJ2-3|.|.
TGTGCCAGCAGTGAGGGGGTGAGGAGCACAGATACGCAGTATTTT
CASSEGVRSTDTQYF
>TRBV4-1|TRBJ1-1|TRBD1|.
TGCGCCAGCAGCTTTACAGGGGGCGAAAGAACTGAAGCTTTCTTT
CASSFTGGERTEAFF
>TRBV6-1|TRBJ2-6|.|.
TGTGCCAGCGGCGCTCCAGGGGCCAACGTCCTGACTTTC
CASGAPGANVLTF
>TRBV2|TRBJ1-5|.|few
TGTGCCAGCAGTGAAGGCCCTTATAGCAATCAGCCCCAGCATTTT
CASSEGPYSNQPQHF
>TRBV4-3|TRBJ2-6|.|.
TGCGCCAGCAGCCGGGGCGGGGGAAGGGGGACTGGGGCCAACGTCCTGACTTTC
CASSRGGGRGTGANVLTF
>TRBV20-1|TRBJ1-1|.|once
TGCAGTGCTAGTGACAATAGGGGGGACACTGAAGCTTTCTTT
CSASDNRGDTEAFF
>TRBV15|TRBJ2-7|TRBD2|.
TGTGCCACCAGCAGAGAGAGGGGTGCTAGCGGGAGGTTGAGCGAGCAGTACTTC
CATSRERGASGRLSEQYF
>TRBV6-2/TRBV6-3|TRBJ2-7|TRBD1|few
TGTGCCAGCAGTCAAGCTTCCGGGACAGGGAATGTAAGCCCCTACGAGCAGTACTTC
CASSQASGTGNVSPYEQYF
>TRBV9|TRBJ2-7|TRBD2|few
TGTGCCAGCAGCCCCCGAAAGCGGGAGAATGGCGACGAGCAGTACTTC
CASSPRKRENGDEQYF
>TRBV19|TRBJ1-1|.|.
TGTGCCAGTAGTATAGTACAGGGCAGTTTGCACACTGAAGCTTTCTTT
CASSIVQGSLHTEAFF
>TRBV7-2|TRBJ2-3|TRBD2|many
TGTGCCAGCAGCTCGGGACTAGCGGAGGGCACAGATACGCAGTATTTT
CASSSGLAEGTDTQYF
>TRBV7-4|TRBJ2-7|.|once
TGTGCCAGCAGCCAAGGGACTCGAGCGAAGCAGTACTTC
CASSQGTRAKQYF
>TRBV4-1|TRBJ1-3|.|.
TGCGCCAGCAGCCAAGATAGGGCAGCGAGCTCTGGAAACACCATATATTTT
CASSQDRAASSGNTIYF
>TRBV18|TRBJ2-5|.|once
TGTGCCAGCTCACCTTTGGTGCAAGAGACCCAGTACTTC
CASSPLVQETQYF
>TRBV7-9|TRBJ1-1|TRBD1|few
TGTGCCAGCAGCTTAGTTGCAGGGGGGAACACTGAAGCTTTCTTT
CASSLVAGGNTEAFF
>TRBV10-3|TRBJ2-3|.|.
TGTGCCATCGGTGACAGCACAGATACGCAGTATTTT
CAIGDSTDTQYF
>TRBV7-3|TRBJ1-6|.|few
TGTGCCAGCAGTAGGGTCCCCTATAATTCACCCCTCCACTTT
CASSRVPYNSPLHF
>TRBV27|TRBJ2-1|TRBD2|.
TGTGCCACCGCCAGCGGGAGGGTTTACAATGAGCAGTTCTTC
CATASGRVYNEQFF
>TRBV30|TRBJ1-3|.|.
TGTGCCTGGAGTGTACCGGGCCTCTCTGGAAACACCATATATTTT
CAWSVPGLSGNTIYF
>TRBV28|TRBJ1-5|.|few
TGTGCCAGCAGTTTCCCCAGGGGAGCGGGGGGCAATCAGCCCCAGCATTTT
CASSFPRGAGGNQPQHF
>TRBV19|TRBJ2-3|.|.
TGTGCCAGTAGTATTTCCCCAGATACGCAGTATTTT
CASSISPDTQYF
>TRBV7-6|TRBJ2-1|.|many
TGTGCCAGCAGCCCCCCTCTGGGAAACAATGAGCAGTTCTTC
CASSPPLGNNEQFF
>TRBV4-1|TRBJ1-1|.|.
TGCGCCAGCAGCCAGGGGGCGCTGAACACTGAAGCTTTCTTT
CASSQGALNTEAFF